Following are 13 T cell receptor beta chains from one sample sequenced in a study of T cells in tuberculosis. Generated by immunoSEQ multiplex PCR, the TCRdb table keeps only in-frame clones and is missing some. The repertoire has 38,000 or so clones, 95% of them found once; the top ten carry about 3.7%. The material sequenced was PBMCs. The receptors were gathered from a donor aged 10-29 years with latent tuberculosis or without tuberculosis infection.

This chain uses TRBV5-5 with TRBJ2-1, with TRBD2 matching 9 bases. V was pared by 2 bases and J by 6 bases, with 6 bases of the junction left unmatched. The length of the CDR3 is 15 residues. The germline V gene has CDR1 SGHKS and CDR2 YYEKEE (reference sequence). The CDR3 spells CASSLPSGVINEQFF. The CDR3 DNA reads TGTGCCAGCAGCTTACCTAGCGGGGTAATCAATGAGCAGTTCTTC. The entire variable domain, with the rest obtained from reference TRBV5-5 and TRBJ2-1, is as follows: DAGVTQSPTHLIKTRGQQVTLRCSPISGHKSVSWYQQVLGQGPQFIFQYYEKEERGRGNFPDRFSARQFPNYSSELNVNALLLGDSALYLCASSLPSGVINEQFFGPGTRLTVL.

The chain has TRBV5-5 and TRBJ2-2; a weak D match, TRBD2 (6 bases). Germline loops: CDR1 SGHKS, CDR2 YYEKEE (reference sequence). The CDR3 contains 14 residues. V lost 4 bases and J lost 6, with 13 bases in between. CDR3 protein: CASSLGLLSGELFF. The CDR3 region has the DNA TGTGCCAGCAGCCTGGGACTTTTATCCGGGGAGCTGTTTTTT.

This clone was observed a single time. The chain carries TRBV2 and TRBJ1-2; no clear D gene. V lost 3 bases, J lost 2 bases, and 10 bases lay in between. CDR1 and CDR2 from the germline V gene are SNHLY and FYNNEI. The length of the CDR3 is 14 residues. CDR3 coding DNA: TGTGCCAGCAGTGACCGGGTTTCGAACTATGGCTACACCTTC. Encoded protein: CASSDRVSNYGYTF.

V usage is TRBV19 and J usage is TRBJ1-3; 8 nucleotides line up with TRBD1. This CDR3 comprises 16 residues. V dropped 3 bases and J dropped 2; count of bases not matched to a gene: 6. Germline V gene data show CDR1 as LNHDA and CDR2 as SQIVND (reference sequence). The CDR3, as DNA: TGTGCCAGTAGTATTCGGACAGGGAAGGCTGGAAACACCATATATTTT. Residues: CASSIRTGKAGNTIYF.

This chain uses TRBV4-1 with TRBJ1-3; D not certain. The CDR3 is 14 amino acids. In germline, CDR1 is MGHRA, CDR2 YSYEKL. V was shortened by 0 bases and J by 4 bases, with 7 bases between the two germline ends. The CDR3: CASSQDLSGNTIYF. CDR3 coding DNA: TGCGCCAGCAGCCAAGATCTATCGGGAAACACCATATATTTT.

J is TRBJ1-5 and V is TRBV5-6, with D maybe TRBD1 (5 bases). The CDR3 is made up of 14 amino acids. Trimming took 6 bases from V and 4 from J, leaving 14 bases between them. The germline CDR1 and CDR2 sequences are SGHDT and YYEEEE. CDR3: CASNNWGGNQPQHF. The DNA of the CDR3 is TGTGCCAGCAACAATTGGGGGGGGAATCAGCCCCAGCATTTT.

The CDR3 sequence is CASSAMEPGQGIYTF. The CDR3 coding sequence is TGTGCCAGCAGTGCTATGGAACCGGGACAGGGTATCTACACCTTC. This sequence joins TRBV2 and TRBJ1-2, with 9 bases aligning to TRBD1. The germline V gene encodes CDR1 SNHLY and CDR2 FYNNEI. The CDR3 spans 15 residues. Trimming cost V 4 bases and J 10 bases; bases outside gene matches: 13. The variable domain in full, completed from reference TRBV2 and TRBJ1-2, reads EPEVTQTPSHQVTQMGQEVILRCVPISNHLYFYWYRQILGQKVEFLVSFYNNEISEKSEIFDDQFSVERPDGSNFTLKIRSTKLEDSAMYFCASSAMEPGQGIYTFGSGTRLTVV.

The chain joins TRBV25-1 to TRBJ2-2, with D perhaps TRBD1 (6 bases). The CDR3 totals 15 residues. The V and J ends lost 4 bases and 4 bases respectively, with 13 bases between them. Germline V gives CDR1 MGHDK, CDR2 SYGVNS. The CDR3 sequence: CASSVTTGPTGELFF. Here the CDR3 DNA reads TGTGCCAGCAGTGTTACGACAGGTCCCACCGGGGAGCTGTTTTTT.

The CDR3 loop is CASSRRTGRTNQPQHF. The CDR3 DNA is TGTGCCAGTAGTAGACGGACAGGGCGAACCAATCAGCCCCAGCATTTT. This chain uses TRBV19 with TRBJ1-5; TRBD1 matches 8 bases. V was clipped by 4 bases and J by 3 bases; unmatched bases: 8. Per the germline V gene, CDR1 is LNHDA and CDR2 is SQIVND (reference sequence). The CDR3 consists of 16 residues.

This chain uses TRBV28 with TRBJ2-2, with TRBD1 matching 7 bases. The V gene end was trimmed by 8 bases and the J gene end by 6 bases; junction bases not matched to a gene: 6. This CDR3 region has 13 residues. Germline assignment: CDR1 MDHEN and CDR2 SYDVKM. CDR3 region: CASCPGQPGELFF. The CDR3 nucleotides are TGTGCCAGCTGCCCGGGACAGCCCGGGGAGCTGTTTTTT.

This clone was observed once. This chain links TRBV28 with TRBJ2-1, with D tentatively TRBD1 (5 bases). The CDR3 is made up of 13 amino acids. Germline V lookup: CDR1 MDHEN, CDR2 SYDVKM. With 2 bases removed from V and 7 bases from J, the gap between germline ends came to 9 bases. CDR3 sequence: CASSLGAENEQFF. CDR3 nucleotides: TGTGCCAGCAGTTTAGGGGCTGAGAATGAGCAGTTCTTC.

The rearrangement uses TRBV7-8 and TRBJ2-5; no clear D gene. Per germline, CDR1 SGHVS and CDR2 FQNEAQ. This CDR3 has 14 residues. Trimming cost V 8 bases and J 5 bases, with 18 bases left between them. CDR3 DNA sequence: TGTGCCAGCTCGGTGGGCCCAATAGTGGAGACCCAGTACTTC. It is translated as CASSVGPIVETQYF.

The V call is TRBV28, the J call TRBJ2-7, with TRBD1 matching over 10 bases. Germline CDR1 is MDHEN and CDR2 is SYDVKM. Trimming cost V 5 bases and J 7 bases; bases outside gene matches: 11. This CDR3 is built from 15 residues. The DNA of the CDR3 is TGTGCCAGCAGTGGACAGGGGGAATCCCAGTGGGAGCAGTACTTC. Its translation is CASSGQGESQWEQYF.